One sample yielded the 21 T cell receptor beta chains listed below, sequenced in a study of T cell responses to AZD1222 COVID-19 vaccine. Sequencing was performed with immunoSEQ multiplex PCR; in TCRdb, only in-frame clones are kept and a portion is missing. The data hold 120,000 to 150,000 clones, with roughly 88% observed a single time. The material sequenced was peripheral blood, taken on day 0 of AZD1222 vaccination. These receptors were collected from an adult in good health.

This chain connects TRBV28 to TRBJ2-7; perhaps TRBD1 as D (5 bases). Germline V gives CDR1 MDHEN, CDR2 SYDVKM. Trimming removed 8 bases from V and 3 bases from J, with 17 bases in between. This CDR3 region has 14 residues. The CDR3 is CASLTRGLGYEQYF. CDR3 nucleotides: TGTGCCAGCCTGACAAGGGGCTTGGGCTACGAGCAGTACTTC.

The genes are TRBV7-9 and TRBJ1-2, with no clear D. CDR3 length equals 13 residues. Trimming shortened V by 8 bases and J by 3 bases, and 13 bases separated the two germline ends. Germline V gene data show CDR1 as SEHNR and CDR2 as FQNEAQ (reference sequence). The CDR3 loop reads CASSSRYDYGYTF. The CDR3 bases are TGTGCCAGCTCTTCTAGGTACGACTATGGCTACACCTTC.

The rearrangement joins TRBV9 to TRBJ1-3; D not resolved. Germline CDR1 is SGDLS and CDR2 is YYNGEE. This CDR3 spans 13 amino acids. V lost 4 bases and J lost 4, with 9 bases in between. The DNA for the CDR3 is TGTGCCAGCAGCCCCTCCGCCGGAAACACCATATATTTT. It codes for CASSPSAGNTIYF.

The chain recombines TRBV6-5 with TRBJ1-5; D gene uncertain. Germline loops: CDR1 MNHEY, CDR2 SVGAGI. The CDR3 runs 14 residues. Deletions cut 5 bases from V and 0 bases from J, with 8 bases between. As DNA, the CDR3 is TGTGCCAGCAGTATATCCAATAGCAATCAGCCCCAGCATTTT. Translated, it gives CASSISNSNQPQHF.

This chain links TRBV29-1 with TRBJ2-7; D is undetermined. Germline V lookup: CDR1 SQVTM, CDR2 ANQGSEA. Trimming shortened V by 4 bases and J by 0 bases, and 16 bases separated the two germline ends. The CDR3 contains 15 residues. The CDR3: CSVVFVRPGSYEQYF. CDR3 nucleotides: TGCAGCGTTGTCTTCGTGCGGCCCGGCTCCTACGAGCAGTACTTC.

This chain uses TRBV6-5 with TRBJ1-1; tentatively, D is TRBD1 (5 bases). The CDR3 has 13 residues. V was trimmed by 7 bases and J by 4 bases, leaving 13 bases between them. Germline CDR1 MNHEY, CDR2 SVGAGI. The CDR3 coding sequence is TGTGCCAGCACCCCCCAGGGTACCACTGAAGCTTTCTTT. Translating gives CASTPQGTTEAFF.

V and J are TRBV13 and TRBJ2-2; TRBD2 aligns across 10 bases. The trim removed 5 bases at V and 4 bases at J, leaving 7 bases unmatched. The CDR3 consists of 16 residues. Germline loops: CDR1 PRHDT, CDR2 FYEKMQ (reference sequence). The CDR3 coding sequence is TGTGCCAGCAGCCTTTTAGCGGGAGGAGGCACCGGGGAGCTGTTTTTT. Protein product: CASSLLAGGGTGELFF.

The J gene is TRBJ2-5, the V gene TRBV27; 11 bases align to TRBD2. CDR3 length: 16 residues. V dropped 7 bases and J dropped 7; count of bases not matched to a gene: 14. Germline assignment: CDR1 MNHEY and CDR2 SMNVEV (reference sequence). The chain's CDR3 is CASIGSSGRKEGTQYF. The CDR3, as DNA: TGTGCCAGCATTGGTTCTAGCGGGAGGAAAGAGGGGACCCAGTACTTC.

This chain joins TRBV9 and TRBJ1-2; D is undetermined. V was pared by 0 bases and J by 4 bases, with 10 bases between. Germline CDR1 reads SGDLS; CDR2 reads YYNGEE. CDR3 length equals 14 residues. CDR3 loop: CASSVDQGPYGYTF. CDR3 bases: TGTGCCAGCAGCGTAGACCAAGGGCCCTATGGCTACACCTTC.

The V and J genes are TRBV11-2 and TRBJ2-4; tentatively, D is TRBD1 or TRBD2 (5 bases each). CDR1 is SGHAT and CDR2 is FQNNGV in the germline V gene. The CDR3 runs 11 residues. Trimming removed 6 bases from V and 9 bases from J, with 9 bases in between. CDR3 DNA: TGTGCCAGCAGGGATGGGGGCATTCAGTACTTC. This translates into CASRDGGIQYF.

This clone was seen just once. J is TRBJ2-3 and V is TRBV10-3; 7 nucleotides align to TRBD2. The CDR3 covers 14 residues. V gave up 6 bases and J gave up 1 base; unmatched junction bases: 4. Germline V gene lookup returns CDR1 ENHRY and CDR2 SYGVKD. CDR3 DNA sequence: TGTGCCATCAGGGGGACTACCGGCACAGATACGCAGTATTTT. Amino acids: CAIRGTTGTDTQYF.

This rearrangement joins TRBV6-6 to TRBJ1-2; D unclear. With 6 bases removed from V and 7 bases from J, the gap between germline ends came to 9 bases. Germline V gene data show CDR1 as MNHNY and CDR2 as SVGAGI (reference sequence). The CDR3 has 11 amino acids. CDR3 protein: CASSGSGGYTF. In DNA, the CDR3 is TGTGCCAGCAGCGGCTCCGGTGGCTACACCTTC.

Many counts were recorded for this clone. This rearrangement joins TRBV6-2 or TRBV6-3 to TRBJ1-2; D remains unclear. With 6 bases removed from V and 0 bases from J, the gap between germline ends came to 8 bases. CDR3 length: 13 amino acids. The germline V gene encodes CDR1 MNHEY and CDR2 SVGEGT. The CDR3 sequence is CASSFGTNYGYTF. DNA for the CDR3: TGTGCCAGCAGCTTCGGAACTAACTATGGCTACACCTTC.

The chain employs TRBV9 and TRBJ2-1; 9 positions agree with TRBD1. The CDR3 has 15 amino acids. The V gene end was trimmed by 2 bases and the J gene end by 6 bases; junction bases not matched to a gene: 6. Germline V lookup: CDR1 SGDLS, CDR2 YYNGEE. CDR3 amino acids: CASSVPDRGLNEQFF. The CDR3 DNA reads as TGTGCCAGCAGCGTCCCGGACAGGGGCCTCAATGAGCAGTTCTTC.

The V gene is TRBV7-9, the J gene TRBJ1-3; D is perhaps TRBD1 (6 bases). This CDR3 contains 14 residues. The germline CDR1 and CDR2 sequences are SEHNR and FQNEAQ (reference sequence). V lost 5 bases and J lost 4, with 12 bases in between. The CDR3 region has the DNA TGTGCCAGCAGCGCCCAGGGGCTCGGAAACACCATATATTTT. Translated: CASSAQGLGNTIYF. Complete variable domain (other parts from reference TRBV7-9 and TRBJ1-3): DTGVSQNPRHKITKRGQNVTFRCDPISEHNRLYWYRQTLGQGPEFLTYFQNEAQLEKSRLLSDRFSAERPKGSFSTLEIQRTEQGDSAMYLCASSAQGLGNTIYFGEGSWLTVV.

The V call is TRBV2, the J call TRBJ1-2; D uncertain. Germline V lookup: CDR1 SNHLY, CDR2 FYNNEI. This CDR3 region has 13 residues. Trimming left V 4 bases short and J 0 bases short, with 6 bases between. CDR3 loop: CASSVVTNYGYTF. CDR3 nucleotide sequence: TGTGCCAGCAGTGTGGTAACTAACTATGGCTACACCTTC. The whole variable domain, remainder taken from reference TRBV2 and TRBJ1-2, is EPEVTQTPSHQVTQMGQEVILRCVPISNHLYFYWYRQILGQKVEFLVSFYNNEISEKSEIFDDQFSVERPDGSNFTLKIRSTKLEDSAMYFCASSVVTNYGYTFGSGTRLTVV.

The CDR3 loop is CASSQVRDQPQHF. The CDR3, as DNA: TGTGCCAGCAGCCAAGTCAGGGATCAGCCCCAGCATTTT. V usage is TRBV3-1 (or the pseudogene TRBV3-2) and J usage is TRBJ1-5; a weak D match, TRBD1 (5 bases). The CDR3 sequence is 13 residues long. Looked up from germline, CDR1 is LGHDT and CDR2 is YNNKEL (reference sequence). The V and J ends lost 1 base and 5 bases respectively, with 6 bases between them.

The chain combines TRBV28 with TRBJ1-2; unclear D gene. The germline V gene has CDR1 MDHEN and CDR2 SYDVKM. CDR3 size: 13 residues. Trimming left V 2 bases short and J 8 bases short, with 12 bases between. Here the CDR3 reads CASSLVTPNGYTF. The CDR3 DNA reads TGTGCCAGCAGTTTAGTGACCCCCAACGGCTACACCTTC.

The chain combines TRBV4-3 with TRBJ1-2; D gene ambiguous. CDR3 size: 15 residues. V was clipped by 1 base and J by 4 bases, with 13 bases between them. Per the germline V gene, CDR1 is LGHNA and CDR2 is YSLEER. CDR3 sequence: CASSQGVGGGYGYTF. DNA for the CDR3: TGCGCCAGCAGCCAAGGGGTTGGAGGAGGCTATGGCTACACCTTC.

The chain carries TRBV30 and TRBJ1-3, with D possibly being TRBD1 (5 bases). CDR1 is GTSNPN, CDR2 SVGIG, per germline (reference sequence). The CDR3 contains 14 residues. Trimming shortened V by 1 base and J by 4 bases, and 11 bases separated the two germline ends. This CDR3 reads CAWSEGVSGNTIYF. The CDR3 nucleotides are TGTGCCTGGAGTGAAGGGGTATCAGGAAACACCATATATTTT.

V gene TRBV13 combines with J gene TRBJ1-2; D possibly corresponds to TRBD1 (6 bases). The CDR3 runs 14 residues. Germline lookup yields CDR1 PRHDT and CDR2 FYEKMQ (reference sequence). V lost 4 bases and J lost 2, with 11 bases in between. In DNA, the CDR3 is TGTGCCAGCAGCTGGCGGGACACGAACTATGGCTACACCTTC. Encoded protein: CASSWRDTNYGYTF.